Listed below are T cell receptor beta chains from one sample, sequenced in a study of PD-L1 blockade in urothelial cancer. Repertoires were generated with immunoSEQ multiplex PCR, while TCRdb's copy carries only in-frame clones and drops some. Found here are about 45,000 clones, around 80% of them singletons; the top ten hold roughly 13%. The sequences come from PBMCs, collected around atezolizumab (anti-PD-L1) treatment. The receptors stem from a man aged 55 to 70 with urothelial cancer. Both conserved end residues are part of each CDR3. D genes are given only for firm matches. Some rows mark clone size as missing; the rest say once, few, many or name a class of expanded clone.

cdr3_nt | cdr3_aa | v_call | d_call | clone_size | j_call
TGTGCCAGCAGCCTTGGGGCTAGCGGTCCCACAGATACGCAGTATTTT | CASSLGASGPTDTQYF | TRBV9 | TRBD2 | - | TRBJ2-3
TGCGCCAGCAGCTTGGGCGAGGAATACACTGAAGCTTTCTTT | CASSLGEEYTEAFF | TRBV5-1 | - | - | TRBJ1-1
TGCGCCAGCAGCACCGCGGTTGGGGCCAACGTCCTGACTTTC | CASSTAVGANVLTF | TRBV5-1 | - | few | TRBJ2-6
TGTGCCAGCAGCCTACGGGGGGCTGGGGACGGCACAGATACGCAGTATTTT | CASSLRGAGDGTDTQYF | TRBV7-2 | - | - | TRBJ2-3
TGTGCCAGCTCACCCGAAGGGTATCGGGGACAAGAGACCCAGTACTTC | CASSPEGYRGQETQYF | TRBV18 | - | - | TRBJ2-5
TGTGCCATCAGTGTGTTCAGTACGAACACTGAAGCTTTCTTT | CAISVFSTNTEAFF | TRBV10-3 | - | - | TRBJ1-1
TGTGCCAGCAGCCGGGTCCTCGGGGCTGAAGCTTTCTTT | CASSRVLGAEAFF | TRBV5-5 | - | - | TRBJ1-1
TGCGCCAGCAGCCAAGAGGGGACTAGCGGGTACAATGAGCAGTTCTTC | CASSQEGTSGYNEQFF | TRBV4-1 | TRBD2 | - | TRBJ2-1
TGCGCCAGCAGCCAAGCACAGGGTATTAATCAGCCCCAGCATTTT | CASSQAQGINQPQHF | TRBV4-1 | - | - | TRBJ1-5
TGTGCCAGCAGCCAAATTAGCGGGTCTAGCACAGATACGCAGTATTTT | CASSQISGSSTDTQYF | TRBV14 | TRBD2 | - | TRBJ2-3
TGTGCCAGCAGCTGGGGGCAGGGGGCGTTGGACGAGCAGTACTTC | CASSWGQGALDEQYF | TRBV5-6 | TRBD1 | - | TRBJ2-7
TGTGCCAGCAGCTTAAGAGGCGGGGGGGCCTACAATGAGCAGTTCTTC | CASSLRGGGAYNEQFF | TRBV7-6 | TRBD2 | - | TRBJ2-1
TGTGCATTTTCCAGGGGGGACTCCTACGAGCAGTACTTC | CAFSRGDSYEQYF | TRBV7-9 | - | - | TRBJ2-7
TGTGCCAGCAGCCGAGGGGAGACCCAGTACTTC | CASSRGETQYF | TRBV27 | - | once | TRBJ2-5
TGTGCCAGCAGAGGACAGAGGGGTAGCAATCAGCCCCAGCATTTT | CASRGQRGSNQPQHF | TRBV2 | - | many | TRBJ1-5
TGTGCCAGCAGTTACAGGGGGCCCCATGAAAAACTGTTTTTT | CASSYRGPHEKLFF | TRBV6-5 | TRBD1 | - | TRBJ1-4
TGTGCCAGCAGTTGGGACAGGAGGGTAGATGGCTACACCTTC | CASSWDRRVDGYTF | TRBV6-5 | TRBD1 | medium-sized | TRBJ1-2
TGCGCCAGCAGCTTGGAGACTAGTCGACCAGATACGCAGTATTTT | CASSLETSRPDTQYF | TRBV5-1 | - | - | TRBJ2-3
TGTGCCAGCAGCCCAAGCGGGTGGGGGGACAATGAGCAGTTCTTC | CASSPSGWGDNEQFF | TRBV28 | - | - | TRBJ2-1
TGTGCCAGCAGTTTGGGACAGTGGGATCAGCCCCAGCATTTT | CASSLGQWDQPQHF | TRBV28 | TRBD1 | - | TRBJ1-5
TGTGCCAGCAGCCCTGGCAGTTACGACTATGGCTACACCTTC | CASSPGSYDYGYTF | TRBV5-4 | - | - | TRBJ1-2
TGTGCCAGCAGCTTAGAGGAGTCCCCAATCTATTACTACGAGCAGTACTTC | CASSLEESPIYYYEQYF | TRBV7-2 | - | - | TRBJ2-7
TGCAGCGTTGTAACAGCGGACAGCGTTAGGAGCACTGAAGCTTTCTTT | CSVVTADSVRSTEAFF | TRBV29-1 | - | - | TRBJ1-1
TGTGCCAGCAGTTTCCAGGGAGGCTACGAGCAGTACTTC | CASSFQGGYEQYF | TRBV6-5 | - | - | TRBJ2-7
TGTGCCAGCAGCTTAGAAGGAGGCCCTACCTACGAGCAGTACTTC | CASSLEGGPTYEQYF | TRBV7-9 | - | - | TRBJ2-7
TGTGCCATCGGTACTGACATAGATGAGCAGTTCTTC | CAIGTDIDEQFF | TRBV10-3 | - | - | TRBJ2-1
TGTGCCAGCAGTTTATCGAGACAGGGGGCATGGGAGCAGTACTTC | CASSLSRQGAWEQYF | TRBV27 | TRBD1 | - | TRBJ2-7
TGCAGCGTAGCGCGGGGGGGGACTAGCACAGATACGCAGTATTTT | CSVARGGTSTDTQYF | TRBV29-1 | TRBD2 | few | TRBJ2-3
TGTGCCATGCAGTCGGGAGGGTCCTACAATGAGCAGTTCTTC | CAMQSGGSYNEQFF | TRBV7-9 | TRBD2 | - | TRBJ2-1
TGTGCCAGCTCACCACCAAACGGGAGCGGGGACGAGCAGTACTTC | CASSPPNGSGDEQYF | TRBV18 | TRBD2 | - | TRBJ2-7
TGTGCCAGTACAGGGGGCCCCGGGGAGCTGTTTTTT | CASTGGPGELFF | TRBV7-2 | TRBD1 | - | TRBJ2-2
TGTGCCAGCAGCCGGGATCCGGGACTAGTGGGCCGCCATGAGCAGTTCTTC | CASSRDPGLVGRHEQFF | TRBV4-2 | TRBD2 | - | TRBJ2-1
TGTGCCAGCAGGGGCCCGTTGCCAGCTGACTATGGCTACACCTTC | CASRGPLPADYGYTF | TRBV6-5 | - | - | TRBJ1-2
TGTGCCAGCAGCTTAAATGGCGGCAGGGTCACCGGGGAGCTGTTTTTT | CASSLNGGRVTGELFF | TRBV7-2 | - | - | TRBJ2-2
TGTGCCAGCAGCTTTTCTAGCGGGAGTTTGAGCGAGCAGTACTTC | CASSFSSGSLSEQYF | TRBV7-9 | TRBD2 | - | TRBJ2-7
TGTGCCACCAGAAGGGACAGCTATTTTAACTATGGCTACACCTTC | CATRRDSYFNYGYTF | TRBV15 | TRBD1 | - | TRBJ1-2
TGCAGCGTTGGTAGCGGCACCGGGGAGCTGTTTTTT | CSVGSGTGELFF | TRBV29-1 | - | - | TRBJ2-2
TGTGCCACCAGCAGAGGCGGGGTCAACACCGGGGAGCTGTTTTTT | CATSRGGVNTGELFF | TRBV15 | - | - | TRBJ2-2
TGCGCCAGCAGCTTGGTAGTCTTTTTCAGCAATCAGCCCCAGCATTTT | CASSLVVFFSNQPQHF | TRBV5-1 | - | - | TRBJ1-5
TGTGCCTGGAAGGGGGAAACTGAAGCTTTCTTT | CAWKGETEAFF | TRBV30 | - | few | TRBJ1-1
TGTGCCAGCAGCTTGCAGAACACCGGGGAGCTGTTTTTT | CASSLQNTGELFF | TRBV5-4 | - | - | TRBJ2-2
TGTGCCAGCAGTTCACCGGGACAGGGGGCAATGGGGGAGTACTTC | CASSSPGQGAMGEYF | TRBV28 | TRBD1 | - | TRBJ2-7
TGTGCCAGCGGAGGCAGCCTGAACACTGAAGCTTTCTTT | CASGGSLNTEAFF | TRBV21-1 | - | - | TRBJ1-1
TGTGCCAGCAGCAAGACAGGGGGCGTTGGTGGCAATCAGCCCCAGCATTTT | CASSKTGGVGGNQPQHF | TRBV11-2 | TRBD1 | - | TRBJ1-5
TGTGCCAGCATTCAGGGCCAATCCTTCCAAGAGACCCAGTACTTC | CASIQGQSFQETQYF | TRBV2 | - | - | TRBJ2-5